This TCR beta chain was documented in a study of shared clonotypes between healthy human individuals. Study context: Three men and a couple of women, aged 18 to 49, were donors.

DNA at about 210 ng, approximately 30,000 T cell genomes, went into sorted-subset replicate PCRs. TCRdb's table, derived via immunoSEQ multiplex PCR, lists solely in-frame clones and lacks some. The sample includes around 300,000 clones, about nine tenths of them seen just once. Every donor was a Caucasian adult from Nashville, Tennessee. The sample was memory CD8+ T cells sorted from blood. Subset meaning: CD45RO+ cells pooled with CCR7-negative TemRA cells. The origin of this receptor is a young man in good health.

The CDR3 region is CASRFLAGAYNEQFF. CDR3 nucleotides: TGTGCCAGCAGATTCCTAGCGGGGGCCTACAATGAGCAGTTCTTC. The chain joins TRBV6-5 to TRBJ2-1, with 10 bases identical to TRBD2. Germline lookup yields CDR1 MNHEY and CDR2 SVGAGI. This CDR3 region has 15 residues. Trimming removed 6 bases from V and 2 bases from J; junction bases left unmatched: 4.